A selection of T cell receptor beta chains follows, all from one sample in a study of T cells after yellow fever vaccination. TCRdb called the 5' RACE reads again in MiXCR, with one record for every CDR3 protein. The sample records under 550,000 distinct CDR3 sequences, just over 20% being singletons. The sequencing used PBMCs, collected roughly 20 days after the first yellow fever vaccination. All receptors derive from a man between 18 and 35 years old who received the YFV17D yellow fever vaccine. CDR3s include the opening cysteine and the closing phenylalanine or tryptophan.

j_call v_call cdr3_aa
TRBJ2-7 TRBV12-3/TRBV12-4 CASSSRMSGTSPEGGSEQYF
TRBJ1-5 TRBV6-5 CASSSSPPRRNSNQPQHF
TRBJ1-2 TRBV28 CASSSSTGIYGYTF
TRBJ2-3 TRBV4-3 CASSQDPTKGTDTQYF
TRBJ2-1 TRBV28 CASSLAASGGSYNELFF
TRBJ1-1 TRBV7-9 CASSFSVGRVAEAFF
TRBJ2-1 TRBV4-2 CASSSRVSEQFF
TRBJ1-2 TRBV5-5 CASSHDAAGRRGYTF
TRBJ2-1 TRBV7-9 CASSFRPRTSLRDEQFF
TRBJ2-3 TRBV7-2 CASSLSRWTDTQYF
TRBJ1-1 TRBV5-1 CASSLYRQMNTEAFF
TRBJ1-1 TRBV6-5 CASSYSGGLRTEAFF
TRBJ2-3 TRBV5-1 CASSLETSSDTQYF
TRBJ2-1 TRBV29-1 CSVEGSGQGAYNEQFF
TRBJ2-5 TRBV12-3/TRBV12-4 CASSLRTGGAETQYF
TRBJ1-2 TRBV7-2 CASSLHRDYGYTF
TRBJ2-5 TRBV5-1 CASSLAVDQETQYF
TRBJ2-1 TRBV5-1 CASSLGTGGGYEQFF
TRBJ1-4 TRBV5-5 CASSWYSTGARGKLFF
TRBJ2-7 TRBV25-1 CASSDSGELGSYEQYF
TRBJ2-1 TRBV7-3 CASSLSSADNEQFF
TRBJ2-1 TRBV5-1 CASRSGGPYNEQFF
TRBJ2-5 TRBV3-1 CASSSRDRVQETQYF
TRBJ2-5 TRBV5-1 CASSLNGGRETQYF
TRBJ2-1 TRBV7-2 CASSLPGLAGRYNEQFF
TRBJ2-6 TRBV15 CATSGDRLGPGANVLTF
TRBJ2-3 TRBV19 CASSLSTSGGYSTDTQYF
TRBJ2-1 TRBV7-9 CASSFRDSSYNEQFF
TRBJ2-1 TRBV5-4 CASSTPLDNEQFF
TRBJ2-1 TRBV4-1 CASRQGSDNEQFF
TRBJ2-2 TRBV5-1 CASTTEEVLMNTGELFF
TRBJ2-1 TRBV4-3 CASSQLGLADYNEQFF
TRBJ2-1 TRBV12-3/TRBV12-4 CASSPIVAGGPSEQFF
TRBJ2-2 TRBV6-2/TRBV6-3 CASASGTDTGELFF
TRBJ2-5 TRBV5-1 CASSLGAGAETQYF
TRBJ1-2 TRBV18 CASSPRDNGYTF
TRBJ2-2 TRBV11-2 CASSLGRSNTGELFF
TRBJ1-3 TRBV6-5 CASSFEVGNTIYF
TRBJ2-5 TRBV28 CASSQRGTGQQETQYF